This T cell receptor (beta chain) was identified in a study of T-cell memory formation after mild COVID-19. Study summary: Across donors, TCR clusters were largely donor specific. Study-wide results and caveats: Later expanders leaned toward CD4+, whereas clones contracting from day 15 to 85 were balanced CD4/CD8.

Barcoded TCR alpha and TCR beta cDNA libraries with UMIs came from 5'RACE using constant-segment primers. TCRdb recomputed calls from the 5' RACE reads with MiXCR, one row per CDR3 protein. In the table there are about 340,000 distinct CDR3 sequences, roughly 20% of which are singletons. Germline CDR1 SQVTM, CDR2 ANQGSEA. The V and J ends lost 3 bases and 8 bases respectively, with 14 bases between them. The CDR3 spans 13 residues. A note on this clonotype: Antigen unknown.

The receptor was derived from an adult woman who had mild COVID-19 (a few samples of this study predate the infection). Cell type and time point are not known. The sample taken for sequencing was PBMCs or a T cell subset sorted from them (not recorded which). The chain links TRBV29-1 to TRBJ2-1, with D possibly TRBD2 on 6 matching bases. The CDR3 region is CSVDTGAKHEQFF. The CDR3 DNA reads TGCAGCGTTGACACGGGAGCGAAGCATGAGCAGTTCTTC.